This T cell receptor beta chain was documented in a study of radiotherapy plus CTLA-4 blockade in lung cancer listed by TCRdb under 2018. The study in broad terms: Objective responses occurred in around 20% of enrolled patients, and 31% achieved disease control. The paper as a whole reports these results and caveats: After treatment with radiotherapy and ipilimumab, TCR clones that originated in tumors expanded in peripheral blood. The strongest predictors of response were reported to be early dynamic shifts in blood T cell clones along with a rise in serum interferon-beta following radiation.

The study tested focal radiation therapy combined with CTLA-4 blockade (ipilimumab) in patients with chemo-refractory metastatic non-small-cell lung cancer. In this sample, this clone turned up a few times. Its antigen remains unidentified. Base qualities are missing; no much larger clone stands one base away. The receptor library was made with the immunoSEQ multiplex PCR assay. This is the immuneACCESS table as TCRdb keeps it, with only in-frame sequences that have V and J called. A part of the clones is gone; compared with another copy, unresolved V genes explain less than half, and the rest is unexplained. For this sample there are tens of thousands of clones; roughly 80% appear just once. The ten largest make up roughly a quarter of the sample. Inclusive of the bounding cysteine and phenylalanine, the CDR3 is 14 residues long. The only DNA kept is the CDR3, 42 bases in frame from the first base. The germline V gene (reference sequence) sets CDR1 to MNHNY and CDR2 to SVGAGI. V trim: 4 bases; J trim: 4 bases; unmatched bases: 3.

Material: peripheral blood, obtained from a patient treated with radiotherapy plus ipilimumab. The TCR was taken from a human donor with non-small cell lung cancer that progressed on radiotherapy plus ipilimumab. In this chain, TRBV6-6 is recombined with TRBJ1-5, with 8 bases in between that match TRBD1. CDR3 sequence: CASSSGQENQPQHF. The DNA sequence is as follows: TGTGCCAGCAGTTCGGGACAGGAGAATCAGCCCCAGCATTTT.